This T cell receptor (beta chain) stems from a study of early T cells in non-severe SARS-CoV-2 infection. Study-wide findings and caveats: VDJdb matches were skewed toward anti-spike CD8 T cell responses.

Trimming at V came to 1 base and at J to 8 bases, leaving 0 bases not matched to a gene. The CDR3 runs 14 residues. Germline CDR1 reads KGHSH; CDR2 reads LQKENI. Worth noting for this clonotype: Its antigen is not identified.

Unique molecular identifier tags were affixed to discrete cDNA molecules. Via MiXCR, TCRdb re-called the 5' RACE reads, giving one row per CDR3 protein. There are tens of thousands of distinct CDR3 sequences in the sample; around 11% occur only once, and 12% lies in the top ten. The chain links TRBV18 to TRBJ1-6; 9 positions match TRBD1. The source of this sequence is an adult who was a healthcare worker with PCR-confirmed SARS-CoV-2 infection or an uninfected control (not recorded which). The material was whole blood, obtained at baseline. The CDR3 coding sequence is TGTGCCAGCTCACCACGGGACAGGGATTCACCCCTCCACTTT. This sequence encodes CASSPRDRDSPLHF.